The 7 T cell receptor beta chains below come from one sample, sequenced in a study of T cell repertoires in cytomegalovirus infection. Their cognate antigens are unknown. TCRdb called the reads again in MiXCR, with one record for every CDR3 protein. The data contain some 480,000 distinct CDR3 sequences, 30% to 35% of them singletons. The sample in question was cultured PBMCs, obtained from culture after CMV antigen stimulation. These TCRs come from a human donor in good health (CMV status not recorded). Some clones in this sample may be carry-over from other donors' samples.

DNA of the CDR3: TGTGCCAGCAGTTTATGGGGCGGGAGGCACCTCGCTACAGATACGCAGTATTTT. This encodes CASSLWGGRHLATDTQYF. The chain recombines TRBV12-3 or TRBV12-4 with TRBJ2-3; 8 bases fit TRBD2. Germline trimming cut 2 bases from V and 3 bases from J; bases unmatched to any gene: 13. The CDR3 extends over 18 amino acids.

This clonotype was counted a few times. This rearrangement joins TRBV7-9 to TRBJ1-5; D call uncertain. Per germline, CDR1 SEHNR and CDR2 FQNEAQ (reference sequence). This CDR3 region has 15 residues. V lost 5 bases to trimming and J lost 4 bases, with 15 bases between them. The CDR3 DNA is TGTGCCAGCAGCCGCGGTAGCGCAGGAAATCAGCCCCAGCATTTT. Translating gives CASSRGSAGNQPQHF.

This clonotype was counted a few times. The chain employs TRBV12-3 or TRBV12-4 and TRBJ2-1, with TRBD2 identical over 11 bases. Trimming cost V 7 bases and J 5 bases; bases outside gene matches: 13. The CDR3 consists of 17 residues. The chain's CDR3 is CASTHSGRAFINNEQFF. In DNA form, the CDR3 reads TGTGCCAGCACCCATAGCGGGAGGGCCTTTATAAACAATGAGCAGTTCTTC.

In this sample, this clonotype turned up many times. The V and J genes are TRBV18 and TRBJ2-3; D call uncertain. The germline V and J ends were trimmed by 1 base and 3 bases, with 8 bases remaining between them. Germline values: CDR1 KGHSH, CDR2 LQKENI. This CDR3 spans 14 amino acids. This chain's CDR3 is CASSPLPATDTQYF. The CDR3 DNA reads TGTGCCAGCTCACCACTGCCAGCTACAGATACGCAGTATTTT.

V and J are TRBV9 and TRBJ2-3; D might be TRBD1 or TRBD2, each matching 5 bases. The CDR3 is made up of 14 amino acids. Germline CDR1 and CDR2: SGDLS and YYNGEE. Deletions cut 4 bases from V and 1 base from J, with 10 bases between. The CDR3 is CASSTRGRTDTQYF. CDR3 DNA sequence: TGTGCCAGCAGCACCCGGGGCCGCACAGATACGCAGTATTTT.

This chain joins TRBV18 and TRBJ1-1; unclear D gene. Germline CDR1 and CDR2: KGHSH and LQKENI. This CDR3 is 13 amino acids long. Trimming stripped 8 bases from V and 1 base from J, with 11 bases between. CDR3 nucleotides: TGTGCCAGCAACACAAACAAGAACACTGAAGCTTTCTTT. Translation gives CASNTNKNTEAFF.

This clonotype was counted a few times. This chain joins TRBV7-6 and TRBJ1-3, with 7 bases aligning to TRBD1. The CDR3 has 18 amino acids. The V segment lost 1 base and the J segment 7 bases; nucleotides outside the gene matches: 16. Germline values: CDR1 SGHVS, CDR2 FNYEAQ. The CDR3 coding sequence is TGTGCCAGCAGCTTAGGAGCCTCCAGGGGGAGGCGTCGGAACACCATATATTTT. Its translation is CASSLGASRGRRRNTIYF.